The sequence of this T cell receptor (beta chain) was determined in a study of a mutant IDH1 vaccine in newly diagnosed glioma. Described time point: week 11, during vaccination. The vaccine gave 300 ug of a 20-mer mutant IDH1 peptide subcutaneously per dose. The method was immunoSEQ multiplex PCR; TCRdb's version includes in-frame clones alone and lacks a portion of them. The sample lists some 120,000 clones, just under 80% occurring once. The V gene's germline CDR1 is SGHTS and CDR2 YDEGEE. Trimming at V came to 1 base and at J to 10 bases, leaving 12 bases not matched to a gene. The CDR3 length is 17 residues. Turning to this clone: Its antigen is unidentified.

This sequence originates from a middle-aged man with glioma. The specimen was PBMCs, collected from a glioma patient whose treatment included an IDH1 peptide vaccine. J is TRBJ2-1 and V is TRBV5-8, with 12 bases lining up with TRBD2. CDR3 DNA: TGTGCCAGCAGCTTGCTGGGGACTAGCGGGTCCAAGGGGGAGCAGTTCTTC. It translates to CASSLLGTSGSKGEQFF.